One and the same sample provided the 12 T cell receptor beta chains below, sequenced in a study of graft-versus-host responses after intestinal transplantation (dated by TCRdb to about 2021). Their cognate antigens are unknown. The label giving this sample's time point can be read as: cells obtained before transplantation from donor or recipient. Library preparation employed the immunoSEQ multiplex PCR assay. Held by TCRdb, this immuneACCESS table contains in-frame sequences only and omits some clones. Under half of the omission traces to an unresolved V gene where checked; the cause of the rest is unknown. For this sample the table gives more than 90,000 clones, of which more than 90% were detected only once. The top ten hold 0.2% to 0.25% of the sample. Sequenced material: unstimulated CD4+ T cells sorted from spleen or lymph node cells, taken before transplant. These receptors all stem from a human donor who was the organ donor for an intestinal transplant.

In its sample, this clone was seen once. The chain recombines TRBV30 with TRBJ2-1, with 9 nucleotides matching TRBD2. Germline V gene sequence: CDR1 GTSNPN, CDR2 SVGIG (reference sequence). The CDR3 consists of 14 residues. V lost 4 bases to trimming and J lost 6 bases; unmatched junction nucleotides: 7. The CDR3 sequence: CAWTIAGASNEQFF. The DNA for the CDR3 is TGTGCCTGGACTATAGCGGGAGCCAGCAATGAGCAGTTCTTC.

The rearrangement uses TRBV6-6 and TRBJ2-7; tentative D call: TRBD2 (5 bases). CDR3 length: 15 residues. The germline V and J ends were trimmed by 6 bases and 3 bases, with 18 bases remaining between them. Germline CDR1 is MNHNY and CDR2 is SVGAGI (reference sequence). Here the CDR3 DNA reads TGTGCCAGCAGGCCGGGCGGGCTCCGAATCTACGAGCAGTACTTC. The encoded protein is CASRPGGLRIYEQYF.

J is TRBJ2-7 and V is TRBV6-5, with 8 bases fitting TRBD2. Germline CDR1 MNHEY, CDR2 SVGAGI. The CDR3 sequence is 14 residues long. J was trimmed by 4 bases and V by 3 bases; bases with no gene match: 5. The CDR3 nucleotides read TGTGCCAGCAGTTATCGGGGACTAGTGTACGAGCAGTACTTC. Encoded protein: CASSYRGLVYEQYF.

This chain uses TRBV7-9 with TRBJ2-1; possibly TRBD2 for D (6 bases). V gave up 1 base and J gave up 4 bases, with 23 bases separating them. Germline V gene lookup returns CDR1 SEHNR and CDR2 FQNEAQ (reference sequence). This CDR3 is built from 19 residues. CDR3 protein: CASSLGGGIRVGYYNEQFF. CDR3 coding DNA: TGTGCCAGCAGCTTAGGAGGAGGGATCAGGGTAGGGTATTACAATGAGCAGTTCTTC. The variable domain in full, with the rest retrieved from reference TRBV7-9 and TRBJ2-1, is DTGVSQNPRHKITKRGQNVTFRCDPISEHNRLYWYRQTLGQGPEFLTYFQNEAQLEKSRLLSDRFSAERPKGSFSTLEIQRTEQGDSAMYLCASSLGGGIRVGYYNEQFFGPGTRLTVL.

This clone occurred a few times. The chain joins TRBV7-9 to TRBJ2-7, with 9 bases fitting TRBD2. Trimming removed 5 bases from V and 1 base from J; junction bases left unmatched: 12. The CDR3 runs to 17 residues. Germline values: CDR1 SEHNR, CDR2 FQNEAQ (reference sequence). For the CDR3, the DNA is TGTGCCAGCAGCCCCTCGGCTAGCGGGATTCTGTCCTACGAGCAGTACTTC. It encodes CASSPSASGILSYEQYF.

The rearrangement links TRBV9 to TRBJ2-1; 7 bases match TRBD2. Unmatched junction bases numbered 4, after V lost 0 bases and J lost 4 bases. Looked up from germline, CDR1 is SGDLS and CDR2 is YYNGEE. The CDR3 contains 15 residues. CDR3 sequence: CASSVGAGEYNEQFF. The CDR3 nucleotides are TGTGCCAGCAGCGTAGGGGCGGGAGAGTACAATGAGCAGTTCTTC.

The chain combines TRBV2 with TRBJ2-7; D not certain. Germline V gene lookup returns CDR1 SNHLY and CDR2 FYNNEI. The CDR3 is made up of 11 amino acids. Deletions cut 6 bases from V and 5 bases from J, with 8 bases between. DNA for the CDR3: TGTGCCAGCAGCCCTTACAACGAGCAGTACTTC. Encoded protein: CASSPYNEQYF.

This clone has a single count. The chain joins TRBV10-1 to TRBJ2-7, with 10 bases identical to TRBD2. The length of the CDR3 is 17 residues. The V segment lost 0 bases and the J segment 3 bases; nucleotides outside the gene matches: 8. Germline CDR1 reads WNHNN; CDR2 reads SYGVQD (reference sequence). DNA for the CDR3: TGCGCCAGCAGTGAGTCGACTCTAGCGGGAGAGTTCTACGAGCAGTACTTC. Its translation: CASSESTLAGEFYEQYF.

The chain is built from TRBV19 and TRBJ2-7, with 8 positions matching TRBD1. The J call may be faulty, since TRBJ2-5 better matches the DNA end. Germline-derived CDR1 and CDR2 are LNHDA and SQIVND (reference sequence). The CDR3 covers 15 residues. The CDR3 is CASSILPGQEETQYF. CDR3 DNA sequence: TGTGCCAGTAGTATATTACCGGGACAGGAAGAGACCCAGTACTTC.

This clone was seen only a few times. J is TRBJ1-2 and V is TRBV6-1; 8 bases line up with TRBD1. CDR1 and CDR2 from the germline V gene are MNHNS and SASEGT. The CDR3 covers 15 residues. With V trimmed by 5 bases and J by 4 bases, 9 bases remained unmatched. DNA of the CDR3: TGTGCCAGCAGTACAGACCCGACAGGGGCCTATGGCTACACCTTC. This encodes CASSTDPTGAYGYTF.

This clone was detected a few times. The rearrangement joins TRBV19 to TRBJ2-3; maybe TRBD2 (5 bases). Germline assignment: CDR1 LNHDA and CDR2 SQIVND (reference sequence). This CDR3 has 13 residues. Trimming left V 5 bases short and J 5 bases short, with 11 bases between. The CDR3 sequence: CASSLASGDTQYF. As DNA, the CDR3 is TGTGCCAGTAGTCTAGCAAGCGGAGATACGCAGTATTTT.

The chain carries TRBV6-5 and TRBJ1-3; D is unclear. The CDR3 length is 15 residues. V shed 5 bases and J shed 4 bases, with 15 bases lying between them. In germline, CDR1 is MNHEY, CDR2 SVGAGI. The CDR3 loop reads CASSGLVGTGNTIYF. For the CDR3, the DNA is TGTGCCAGCAGTGGCCTTGTGGGAACCGGAAACACCATATATTTT.